This TCR beta chain was sequenced for a study of long-term antiretroviral therapy in people with HIV. Overall study: The oldest specimens predate the 2015 immediate-ART recommendation by about a decade.

Note on this clone: Its antigen is not identified.

The immunoSEQ assay was v3.0, run at survey level. Assay: immunoSEQ multiplex PCR; the TCRdb copy retains only in-frame clones and omits some. This table has 20,000 to 25,000 clones, approximately 76% appearing once. All donors provided no fewer than one pre-ART and no fewer than two post-ART PBMC samples. Each HIV participant was treated in the United States. Trimming removed 3 bases from V and 4 bases from J, with 14 bases in between. Germline V gives CDR1 LNHDA, CDR2 SQIVND (reference sequence). This CDR3 spans 15 amino acids. Findings of the study overall: The study collected no data on ART adherence, viral resistance or therapy changes.

The sequencing here drew on unsorted PBMCs, taken around 1.8 years before starting antiretroviral therapy. The sequence derives from a middle-aged woman with HIV. The chain combines TRBV19 with TRBJ2-3; tentatively, D is TRBD2 (5 bases). CDR3 in DNA: TGTGCCAGTAGTATTTCCGGGAAGGTCTCAGATACGCAGTATTTT. Translating gives CASSISGKVSDTQYF.